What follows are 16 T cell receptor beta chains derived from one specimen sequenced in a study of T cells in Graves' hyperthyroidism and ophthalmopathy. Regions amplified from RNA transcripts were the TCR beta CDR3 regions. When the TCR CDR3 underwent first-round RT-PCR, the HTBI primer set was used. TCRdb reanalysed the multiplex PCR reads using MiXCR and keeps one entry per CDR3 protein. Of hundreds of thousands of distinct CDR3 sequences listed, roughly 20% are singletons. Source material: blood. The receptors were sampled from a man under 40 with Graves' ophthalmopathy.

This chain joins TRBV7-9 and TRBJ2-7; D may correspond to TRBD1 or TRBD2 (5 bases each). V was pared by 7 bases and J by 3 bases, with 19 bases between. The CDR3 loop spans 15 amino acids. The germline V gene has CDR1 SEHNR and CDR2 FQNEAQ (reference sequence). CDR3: CASMEGTPNDYEQYF. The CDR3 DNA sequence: TGTGCCAGCATGGAAGGGACCCCGAATGACTACGAGCAGTACTTC.

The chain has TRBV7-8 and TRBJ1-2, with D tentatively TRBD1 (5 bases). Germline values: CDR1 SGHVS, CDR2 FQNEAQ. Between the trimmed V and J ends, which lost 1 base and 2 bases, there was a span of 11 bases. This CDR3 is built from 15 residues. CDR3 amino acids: CASSLVGNRNYGYTF. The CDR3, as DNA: TGTGCCAGCAGCTTAGTTGGTAACAGGAACTATGGCTACACCTTC.

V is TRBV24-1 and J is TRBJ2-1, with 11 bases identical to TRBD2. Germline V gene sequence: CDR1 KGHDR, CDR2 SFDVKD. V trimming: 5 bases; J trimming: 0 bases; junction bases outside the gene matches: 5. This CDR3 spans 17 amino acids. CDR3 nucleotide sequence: TGTGCCACCAGTGCCCGACTAGCGGGAAGCTCCTACAATGAGCAGTTCTTC. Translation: CATSARLAGSSYNEQFF.

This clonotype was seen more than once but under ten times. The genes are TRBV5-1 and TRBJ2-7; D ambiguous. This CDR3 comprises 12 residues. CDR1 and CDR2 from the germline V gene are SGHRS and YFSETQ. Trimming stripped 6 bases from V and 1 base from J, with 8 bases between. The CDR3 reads CASTEQSYEQYF. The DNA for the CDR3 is TGCGCCAGCACGGAGCAGTCCTACGAGCAGTACTTC. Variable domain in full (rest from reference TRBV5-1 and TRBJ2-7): KAGVTQTPRYLIKTRGQQVTLSCSPISGHRSVSWYQQTPGQGLQFLFEYFSETQRNKGNFPGRFSGRQFSNSRSEMNVSTLELGDSALYLCASTEQSYEQYFGPGTRLTVT.

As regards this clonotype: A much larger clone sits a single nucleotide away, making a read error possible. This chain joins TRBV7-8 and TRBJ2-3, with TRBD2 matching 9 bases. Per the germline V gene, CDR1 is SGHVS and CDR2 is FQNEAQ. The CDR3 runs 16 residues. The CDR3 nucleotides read TGTGCCAACAGCCGCAGACTAGCGGTGGAGGAAGATACGCAGTATTTT. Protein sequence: CANSRRLAVEEDTQYF.

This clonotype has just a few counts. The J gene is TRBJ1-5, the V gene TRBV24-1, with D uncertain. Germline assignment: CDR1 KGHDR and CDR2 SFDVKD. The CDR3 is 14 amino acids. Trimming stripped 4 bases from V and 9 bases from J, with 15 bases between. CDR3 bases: TGTGCCACCAGTGAGGAGGCAGTCACCCGGCCCCAGCATTTT. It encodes CATSEEAVTRPQHF.

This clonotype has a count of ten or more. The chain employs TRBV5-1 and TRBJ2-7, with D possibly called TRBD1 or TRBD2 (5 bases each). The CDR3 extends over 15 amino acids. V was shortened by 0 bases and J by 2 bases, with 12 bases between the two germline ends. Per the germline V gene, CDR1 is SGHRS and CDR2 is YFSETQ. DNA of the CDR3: TGCGCCAGCAGCTTGGGGGGACGCGAGACCTACGAGCAGTACTTC. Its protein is CASSLGGRETYEQYF.

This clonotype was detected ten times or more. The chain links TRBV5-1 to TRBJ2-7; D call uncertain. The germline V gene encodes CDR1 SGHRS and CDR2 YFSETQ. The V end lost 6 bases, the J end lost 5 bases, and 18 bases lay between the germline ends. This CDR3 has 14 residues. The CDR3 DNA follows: TGCGCCAGCACGACGGGTCCCCAGAGCGACGAGCAGTACTTC. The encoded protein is CASTTGPQSDEQYF.

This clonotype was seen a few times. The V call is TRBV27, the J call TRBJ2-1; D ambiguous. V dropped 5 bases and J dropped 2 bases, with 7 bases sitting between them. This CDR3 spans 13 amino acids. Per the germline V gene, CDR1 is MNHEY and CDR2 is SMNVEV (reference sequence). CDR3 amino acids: CASSRETYNEQFF. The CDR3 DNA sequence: TGTGCCAGCAGTCGTGAGACCTACAATGAGCAGTTCTTC.

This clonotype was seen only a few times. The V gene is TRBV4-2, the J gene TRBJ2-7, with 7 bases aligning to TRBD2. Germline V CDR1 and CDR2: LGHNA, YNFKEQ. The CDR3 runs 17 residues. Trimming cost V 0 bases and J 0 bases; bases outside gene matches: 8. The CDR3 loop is CASSQDYRRGSSYEQYF. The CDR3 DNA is TGTGCCAGCAGCCAAGATTACCGCCGCGGGAGCTCCTACGAGCAGTACTTC.

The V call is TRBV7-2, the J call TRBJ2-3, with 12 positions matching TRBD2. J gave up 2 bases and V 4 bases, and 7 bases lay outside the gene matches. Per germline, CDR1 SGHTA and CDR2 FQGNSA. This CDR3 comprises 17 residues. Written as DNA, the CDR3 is TGTGCCAGCAGCTCGAGGACTAGCGGGGCATTCACAGATACGCAGTATTTT. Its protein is CASSSRTSGAFTDTQYF.

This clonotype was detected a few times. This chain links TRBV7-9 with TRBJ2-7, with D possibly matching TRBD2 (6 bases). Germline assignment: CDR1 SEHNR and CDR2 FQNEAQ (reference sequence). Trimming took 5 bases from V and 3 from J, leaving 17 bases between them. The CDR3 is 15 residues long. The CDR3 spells CASSPQEGQVYEQYF. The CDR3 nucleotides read TGTGCCAGCAGCCCGCAGGAGGGTCAGGTCTACGAGCAGTACTTC.

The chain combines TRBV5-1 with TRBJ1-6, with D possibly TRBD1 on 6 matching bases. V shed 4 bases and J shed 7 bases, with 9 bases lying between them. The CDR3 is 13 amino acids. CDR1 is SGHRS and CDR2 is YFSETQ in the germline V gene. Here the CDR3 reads CASSPTGNSPLHF. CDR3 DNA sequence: TGCGCCAGCAGCCCGACAGGCAATTCACCCCTCCACTTT.

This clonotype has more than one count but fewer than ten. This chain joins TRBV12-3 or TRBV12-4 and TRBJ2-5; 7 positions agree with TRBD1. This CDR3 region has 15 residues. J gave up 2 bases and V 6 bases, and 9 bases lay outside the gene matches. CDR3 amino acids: CASSFYLDRQETQYF. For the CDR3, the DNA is TGTGCCAGCAGCTTCTATTTGGACAGGCAAGAGACCCAGTACTTC.

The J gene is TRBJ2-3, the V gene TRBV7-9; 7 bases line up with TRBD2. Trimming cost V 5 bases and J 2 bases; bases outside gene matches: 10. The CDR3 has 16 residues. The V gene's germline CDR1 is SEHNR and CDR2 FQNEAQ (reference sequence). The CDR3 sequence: CASSPLGSGNTDTQYF. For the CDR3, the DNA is TGTGCCAGCAGCCCCCTGGGGAGCGGGAACACAGATACGCAGTATTTT.

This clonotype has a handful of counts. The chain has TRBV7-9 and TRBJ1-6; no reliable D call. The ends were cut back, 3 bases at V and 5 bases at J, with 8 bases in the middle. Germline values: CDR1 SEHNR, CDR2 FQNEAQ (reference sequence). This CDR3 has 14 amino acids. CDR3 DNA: TGTGCCAGCAGCTTTGGAGATGATAATTCACCCCTCCACTTT. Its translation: CASSFGDDNSPLHF.